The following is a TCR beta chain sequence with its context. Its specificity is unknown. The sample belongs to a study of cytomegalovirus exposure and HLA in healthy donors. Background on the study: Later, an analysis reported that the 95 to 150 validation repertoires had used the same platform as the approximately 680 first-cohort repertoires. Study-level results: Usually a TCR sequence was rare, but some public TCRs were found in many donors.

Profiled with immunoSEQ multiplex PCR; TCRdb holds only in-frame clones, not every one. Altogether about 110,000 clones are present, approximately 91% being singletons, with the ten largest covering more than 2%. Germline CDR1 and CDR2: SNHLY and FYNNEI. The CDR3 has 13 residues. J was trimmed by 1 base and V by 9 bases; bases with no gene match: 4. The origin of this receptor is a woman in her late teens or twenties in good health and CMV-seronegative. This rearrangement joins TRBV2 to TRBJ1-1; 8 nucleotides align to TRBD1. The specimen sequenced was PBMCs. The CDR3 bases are TGTGCCAGGGTCGACAGGGGGAACACTGAAGCTTTCTTT. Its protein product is CARVDRGNTEAFF.